The clone carrying this TCR beta chain occurred a few times. What it binds is not known. This sample's time point: pre-sensitization, week 0. Treatment defined: therapeutic diphenylcyclopropenone sensitization with weekly scalp DPC. Individual cDNA molecules in this library carried unique molecular identifiers. TCRdb re-derived calls from the RACE reads in MiXCR, one entry per CDR3 protein. Of tens of thousands of distinct CDR3 sequences listed, 14% are singletons. The J segment lost 3 bases and the V segment lost 7 bases, leaving 8 bases of the junction unmatched. Germline V lookup: CDR1 MNHEY, CDR2 SVGEGT. The CDR3 covers 15 residues. This record belongs to a study of human T cells and chemical hapten exposure. Looking at the study overall: Read at 6 days, the patch tests placed 0.01% DPC on the upper back.

Overall study results and limits: Patch test score showed a positive correlation with PT1 expanded TCR counts.

The J gene is TRBJ2-1, the V gene TRBV6-2 or TRBV6-3, with 8 nucleotides matching TRBD2. The origin of this receptor is a woman aged 50 to 60 with alopecia areata. Some clones in this sample may be carry-over from other donors' samples. The sample was whole blood, taken in connection with sensitization to the hapten diphenylcyclopropenone (DPC). For the CDR3, the DNA is TGTGCCAGCACGTCGCGGGAGGTCGTCTACAATGAGCAGTTCTTC. This codes for CASTSREVVYNEQFF.